Each of the 26 T cell receptor beta chains below was sequenced from the same sample in a study of CD4 T cells in relation to SARS-CoV-2 and coronaviruses. The assay was immunoSEQ multiplex PCR, and TCRdb's table has in-frame clones only and misses some. This sample yields around 45,000 clones, of which around 80% are seen a single time; about 1.5% belongs to the top ten. These TCRs' antigens remain unknown. Sequencing used naive CD4+ T cells from PBMCs, cultured in vitro. Subset: naive CD4+ T cells isolated by negative enrichment. All receptors come from an adult with COVID-19.

CDR3 region: CASSVGAPQSDTQYF. DNA for the CDR3: TGTGCCAGCAGCGTAGGGGCCCCACAGTCAGATACGCAGTATTTT. The chain carries TRBV9 and TRBJ2-3; D is ambiguous. Germline loops: CDR1 SGDLS, CDR2 YYNGEE. The CDR3 length is 15 residues. V shed 0 bases and J shed 4 bases, with 12 bases lying between them.

This rearrangement joins TRBV5-4 to TRBJ2-3; D is unclear. The V end lost 1 base, the J end lost 6 bases, and 9 bases lay between the germline ends. Germline assignment: CDR1 SGHNT and CDR2 YYREEE (reference sequence). This CDR3 has 13 residues. The CDR3 nucleotides read TGTGCCAGCAGCTTGCCCCTCACCGATACGCAGTATTTT. Translated: CASSLPLTDTQYF.

The chain carries TRBV16 and TRBJ2-7, with no clear D. V lost 2 bases, J lost 7 bases, and 6 bases lay in between. This CDR3 comprises 11 residues. Looked up from germline, CDR1 is KGHSY and CDR2 is FQNENV. Here the CDR3 reads CASSQAREQYF. CDR3 DNA: TGTGCCAGCAGCCAAGCGAGGGAGCAGTACTTC. Based on the CDR3 plus reference TRBV16 and TRBJ2-7, the full variable domain is GEEVAQTPKHLVRGEGQKAKLYCAPIKGHSYVFWYQQVLKNEFKFLISFQNENVFDETGMPKERFSAKCLPNSPCSLEIQATKLEDSAVYFCASSQAREQYFGPGTRLTVT.

This rearrangement joins TRBV7-2 to TRBJ2-1; 10 nucleotides line up with TRBD2. Germline values: CDR1 SGHTA, CDR2 FQGNSA. The CDR3 has 15 amino acids. V was clipped by 5 bases and J by 4 bases; unmatched bases: 5. The CDR3 DNA sequence: TGTGCCAGCAGCATCCTAGCGGGAGTTTACAATGAGCAGTTCTTC. Its translation is CASSILAGVYNEQFF.

V and J are TRBV6-5 and TRBJ2-2; D gene uncertain. The V gene's germline CDR1 is MNHEY and CDR2 SVGAGI. The V end lost 5 bases, the J end lost 6 bases, and 16 bases lay between the germline ends. The CDR3 consists of 15 residues. The CDR3 reads CASSPPTSGAGELFF. The CDR3 DNA reads as TGTGCCAGCAGTCCCCCTACGAGTGGGGCCGGGGAGCTGTTTTTT.

About this clone itself: Distinct nucleotide sequences in the sample also encode this CDR3. The chain couples TRBV3-1 (or the pseudogene TRBV3-2) to TRBJ2-7; TRBD1 is a possible D gene (5 bases). The length of the CDR3 is 13 residues. The V end was cut by 1 base, the J end by 3 bases, with 7 bases between. Germline V gene data show CDR1 as LGHDT and CDR2 as YNNKEL (reference sequence). For the CDR3, the DNA is TGTGCCAGCAGCCAAGGGCAGGGCTACGAGCAGTACTTC. Translated, it gives CASSQGQGYEQYF.

The rearrangement links TRBV5-1 to TRBJ1-5; D is unresolved. This CDR3 has 15 residues. The V and J ends lost 0 bases and 6 bases respectively, with 13 bases between them. The germline gives CDR1 SGHRS, CDR2 YFSETQ. The CDR3 DNA reads TGCGCCAGCAGCTTGGAAGGACGGCTCCCTCAGCCCCAGCATTTT. Amino acids: CASSLEGRLPQPQHF.

This rearrangement joins TRBV5-1 to TRBJ1-1; D might be TRBD1 (6 bases). With 6 bases removed from V and 3 bases from J, the gap between germline ends came to 15 bases. This CDR3 is built from 14 residues. CDR1 and CDR2 (germline): SGHRS, YFSETQ. CDR3 bases: TGCGCCAGCAAGGAGGGGGGTGCGGACACTGAAGCTTTCTTT. As protein: CASKEGGADTEAFF.

The chain joins TRBV28 to TRBJ1-1; the match to TRBD1 covers 7 bases. J lost 5 bases, V lost 2 bases, and 5 bases had no gene match. CDR1 is MDHEN and CDR2 is SYDVKM in the germline V gene. This CDR3 comprises 14 residues. The CDR3 region has the DNA TGTGCCAGCAGTTTAAGAAGACAGGGAACTGAAGCTTTCTTT. Residues: CASSLRRQGTEAFF. Full variable domain (rest looked up from reference TRBV28 and TRBJ1-1): DVKVTQSSRYLVKRTGEKVFLECVQDMDHENMFWYRQDPGLGLRLIYFSYDVKMKEKGDIPEGYSVSREKKERFSLILESASTNQTSMYLCASSLRRQGTEAFFGQGTRLTVV.

This clone has just one count. The rearrangement links TRBV3-1 (or the pseudogene TRBV3-2) to TRBJ2-7, with 9 bases identical to TRBD2. The CDR3 covers 15 residues. Germline lookup yields CDR1 LGHDT and CDR2 YNNKEL (reference sequence). The junction had 7 bases not matched to a gene; V was cut back by 2 bases and J by 5 bases. Here the CDR3 reads CASSQRSSGTDEQYF. CDR3 bases: TGTGCCAGCAGCCAAAGGTCTAGCGGGACGGACGAGCAGTACTTC.

The rearrangement uses TRBV5-1 and TRBJ2-3, with no clear D. Germline assignment: CDR1 SGHRS and CDR2 YFSETQ. Trimming took off 0 bases at V and 2 bases at J, with 10 bases between the two ends. This CDR3 is 15 amino acids long. CDR3 nucleotide sequence: TGCGCCAGCAGCTTGGATGCGCAGTTCACAGATACGCAGTATTTT. This encodes CASSLDAQFTDTQYF.

In this sample, this clone turned up once. This chain links TRBV7-3 with TRBJ2-5; no reliable D call. Trimming pared 0 bases from V and 0 bases from J, leaving 2 bases between. This CDR3 has 13 residues. The V gene's germline CDR1 is SGHTA and CDR2 FQGTGA. CDR3 amino acids: CASSLTHQETQYF. CDR3 bases: TGTGCCAGCAGCTTAACCCACCAAGAGACCCAGTACTTC.

The chain uses TRBV5-1 and TRBJ2-3; 13 bases fit TRBD2. This CDR3 is 16 amino acids long. The germline V gene encodes CDR1 SGHRS and CDR2 YFSETQ. Losses at the gene ends were 4 bases for V and 3 bases for J; bases not matched to a gene: 5. CDR3 in amino acids: CASSVGLAGVTDTQYF. CDR3 coding DNA: TGCGCCAGCAGCGTCGGACTAGCGGGAGTTACAGATACGCAGTATTTT.

The rearrangement uses TRBV28 and TRBJ2-7; D remains ambiguous. Germline values: CDR1 MDHEN, CDR2 SYDVKM. The germline V and J ends were trimmed by 2 bases and 3 bases, with 14 bases remaining between them. The CDR3 totals 15 residues. CDR3 bases: TGTGCCAGCAGTTTACGGGCCCGAAATAGCTACGAGCAGTACTTC. Its translation: CASSLRARNSYEQYF.

J is TRBJ2-3 and V is TRBV10-3, with a tentative D call TRBD1 (5 bases). CDR3 length equals 16 residues. V lost 6 bases and J 1 base, leaving 17 bases between the germline ends. CDR1 is ENHRY and CDR2 is SYGVKD in the germline V gene. CDR3 sequence: CAISLSVTGRTDTQYF. CDR3 nucleotides: TGTGCCATCAGCTTGAGTGTTACAGGTCGCACAGATACGCAGTATTTT.

V is TRBV7-6 and J is TRBJ2-3, with TRBD1 identical over 12 bases. Germline V gives CDR1 SGHVS, CDR2 FNYEAQ. CDR3 length: 18 amino acids. The ends lost 2 bases at V and 4 bases at J; junction bases unmatched: 10. As DNA, the CDR3 is TGTGCCAGCAGCTTAAATCTCCCTGGGACAGGGGGCCCAGATACGCAGTATTTT. It codes for CASSLNLPGTGGPDTQYF.

The chain recombines TRBV19 with TRBJ1-5, with D perhaps TRBD1 (5 bases). V was shortened by 1 base and J by 3 bases, with 10 bases between the two germline ends. This CDR3 spans 15 amino acids. Germline CDR1 is LNHDA and CDR2 is SQIVND (reference sequence). CDR3 in DNA: TGTGCCAGTAGTATAGGAGGCAGGGTCAATCAGCCCCAGCATTTT. Its translation: CASSIGGRVNQPQHF.

The CDR3 nucleotides read TGTGCCTGGAGTGTACCCAAACAGGGATACAAACACCAACTCCACTTT. This translates into CAWSVPKQGYKHQLHF. The chain combines TRBV30 with TRBJ1-6, with TRBD1 as a possible D gene (6 bases). The V and J ends lost 0 bases and 16 bases respectively, with 25 bases between them. This CDR3 spans 16 amino acids. Per germline, CDR1 GTSNPN and CDR2 SVGIG (reference sequence).

The chain links TRBV3-1 (or the pseudogene TRBV3-2) to TRBJ2-7; D is undetermined. Trimming stripped 1 base from V and 3 bases from J, with 10 bases between. Germline CDR1 reads LGHDT; CDR2 reads YNNKEL (reference sequence). This CDR3 contains 14 residues. The CDR3 protein is CASSQVGRYYEQYF. The CDR3 DNA reads TGTGCCAGCAGCCAAGTTGGGCGGTACTACGAGCAGTACTTC.

The chain recombines TRBV19 with TRBJ2-4, with no clear D. Trimming stripped 3 bases from V and 0 bases from J, with 6 bases between. The germline V gene encodes CDR1 LNHDA and CDR2 SQIVND (reference sequence). This CDR3 comprises 14 residues. CDR3 residues: CASSMGLAKNIQYF. The CDR3 DNA reads TGTGCCAGTAGTATGGGGTTAGCCAAAAACATTCAGTACTTC.

V and J are TRBV9 and TRBJ2-7; 7 nucleotides line up with TRBD1. The length of the CDR3 is 13 residues. Germline V gene data show CDR1 as SGDLS and CDR2 as YYNGEE. Trimming at V came to 0 bases and at J to 3 bases, leaving 0 bases not matched to a gene. The CDR3 DNA is TGTGCCAGCAGCGTAGGGGACAGCTACGAGCAGTACTTC. It is translated as CASSVGDSYEQYF.

The chain is built from TRBV6-2 or TRBV6-3 and TRBJ2-1; 7 nucleotides line up with TRBD2. Germline-derived CDR1 and CDR2 are MNHEY and SVGEGT. The V segment lost 3 bases and the J segment 1 base; nucleotides outside the gene matches: 9. This CDR3 region has 17 residues. In nucleotides, the CDR3 is TGTGCCAGCAGTTATGGCGCGGGAGACATTTCCTACAATGAGCAGTTCTTC. This translates into CASSYGAGDISYNEQFF.

The chain recombines TRBV28 with TRBJ2-1; 9 bases are shared with TRBD2. The CDR3 consists of 17 residues. Germline values: CDR1 MDHEN, CDR2 SYDVKM. Losses at the gene ends were 4 bases for V and 5 bases for J; bases not matched to a gene: 12. The CDR3 loop is CASSYLSLAGLNNEQFF. For the CDR3, the DNA is TGTGCCAGCAGTTATTTGTCCCTAGCGGGACTTAACAATGAGCAGTTCTTC.

This clone is a singleton in its sample. The chain uses TRBV6-6 and TRBJ2-5; D is uncertain. Germline CDR1 is MNHNY and CDR2 is SVGAGI (reference sequence). V shed 5 bases and J shed 5 bases, with 6 bases lying between them. The CDR3 runs to 11 residues. The CDR3 loop reads CASSNKETQYF. DNA of the CDR3: TGTGCCAGCAGTAACAAGGAGACCCAGTACTTC.

The V gene is TRBV3-1 (or the pseudogene TRBV3-2), the J gene TRBJ1-1; D is ambiguous. Trimming pared 4 bases from V and 1 base from J, leaving 10 bases between. The germline gives CDR1 LGHDT, CDR2 YNNKEL (reference sequence). The CDR3 contains 14 residues. CDR3 loop: CASSLWAGNTEAFF. The CDR3 nucleotides are TGTGCCAGCAGCCTGTGGGCGGGGAACACTGAAGCTTTCTTT.

The chain recombines TRBV29-1 with TRBJ2-2; 7 bases fit TRBD2. After removal of 4 bases from V and 4 bases from J, the junction contained 9 bases not matched to a gene. CDR3 length: 15 amino acids. From germline, CDR1 is SQVTM and CDR2 ANQGSEA. CDR3 region: CSVGGGSPPTGELFF. CDR3 coding DNA: TGCAGCGTTGGTGGCGGGAGCCCCCCCACCGGGGAGCTGTTTTTT.